This T cell receptor beta chain stems from a study of metastatic and nonmetastatic thyroid tumors. Turning to the study itself: Thyroid patients, malignant and benign, had repertoires compared across blood and tumor or nodule tissue.

Whole-study results and caveats: According to reports, the diversity of TCR beta was significantly higher in malignant thyroid tumors than in benign nodules, and this held in both blood and tumor samples.

Under the authors' procedure: The study's classifier, a distant-metastasis tool for papillary thyroid cancer, was built using CDR3 differences across clinicopathological groups. TCRdb reanalyzed the PCR reads via MiXCR. These V and J calls are TCRdb output, not the study's own analysis. In the table there are 20,000 to 25,000 clones, roughly 15% of which are singletons. V was clipped by 5 bases and J by 4 bases; unmatched bases: 5. This CDR3 contains 13 residues. Looked up from germline, CDR1 is SGHAT and CDR2 is FQNNGV. By share, this clone ranks as medium-sized. Its antigen is currently unknown. Every patient underwent thyroid surgery untreated.

Material for sequencing was tumor tissue. J is TRBJ2-7 and V is TRBV11-2; 7 bases map to TRBD1. This clonotype originated in a female donor with papillary thyroid cancer or a benign thyroid nodule (not recorded which). Some clones in this sample may be carry-over from other donors' samples. The CDR3 is CASSRGTVYEQYF. The CDR3 coding sequence is TGTGCCAGCAGCCGTGGGACAGTTTACGAGCAGTACTTC.